This TCR beta chain was sequenced in a study of metastatic and nonmetastatic thyroid tumors. Across the whole study: Repertoire comparison spanned blood and tumor or nodule tissue of malignant and benign thyroid patients. Study observations and caveats: Benign nodules were reported to have significantly lower TCR beta diversity than malignant thyroid tumors, in blood and tumor.

Comments on this clone: The antigen remains unidentified.

Treatment of any kind had been given to no patient before thyroid surgery. In the original workflow: Building a distant-metastasis classifier for papillary thyroid cancer drew on CDR3 differences across clinicopathological groups. Using MiXCR, TCRdb re-called clones from the PCR reads. The V and J calls and clone size come from TCRdb's table, not from the authors' own analysis. The sample comprises about 21,000 clones, about a quarter of which are singletons, and about 10% rests with the top ten. CDR1 and CDR2 (germline): LGHDT, YNNKEL (reference sequence). The V end lost 1 base, the J end lost 2 bases, and 15 bases lay between the germline ends. CDR3 length: 16 amino acids.

The sequencing sample was made of tumor tissue. The receptor was derived from a female donor with papillary thyroid cancer or a benign thyroid nodule (not recorded which). Some clones in this sample may be carry-over from other donors' samples. J is TRBJ2-7 and V is TRBV3-1; unclear D gene. The CDR3 coding sequence is TGTGCCAGCAGCCAAGGGCGGATCAGTTTGCCCTACGAGCAGTACTTC. It encodes CASSQGRISLPYEQYF.